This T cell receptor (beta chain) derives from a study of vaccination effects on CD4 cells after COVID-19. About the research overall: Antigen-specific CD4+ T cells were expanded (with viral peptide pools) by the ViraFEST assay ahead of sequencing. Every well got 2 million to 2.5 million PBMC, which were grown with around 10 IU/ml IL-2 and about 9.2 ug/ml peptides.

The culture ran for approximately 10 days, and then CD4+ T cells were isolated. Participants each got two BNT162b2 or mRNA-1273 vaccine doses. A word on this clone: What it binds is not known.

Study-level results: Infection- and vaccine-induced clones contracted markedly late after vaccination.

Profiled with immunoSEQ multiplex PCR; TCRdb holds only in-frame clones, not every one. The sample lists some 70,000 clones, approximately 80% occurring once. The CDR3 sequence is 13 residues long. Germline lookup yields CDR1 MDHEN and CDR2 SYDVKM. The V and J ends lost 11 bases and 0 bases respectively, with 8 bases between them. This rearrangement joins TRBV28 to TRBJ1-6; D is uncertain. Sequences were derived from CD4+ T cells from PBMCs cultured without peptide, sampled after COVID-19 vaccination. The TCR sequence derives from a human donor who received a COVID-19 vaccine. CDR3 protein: CALRSSYNSPLHF. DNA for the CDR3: TGTGCCCTAAGGAGCTCCTATAATTCACCCCTCCACTTT.